These T cell receptor beta chains were read from a single sample in a study of Tregs in tolerant kidney transplant recipients. Which antigens these TCRs recognize remains unknown. Here immunoSEQ multiplex PCR was the method, and the copy in TCRdb shows in-frame clones only, minus some. The sample yields approximately 30,000 clones, approximately 80% seen once. The sequenced sample was Tregs from blood cultured with allogeneic cells. These receptor sequences come from a human donor in good health. The CDR3 runs from the conserved cysteine through the conserved F or W. The D gene is left open where the match is weak. Part of the rows lack a size; the others show once, few, many or a class for expanded clones.

v_call: TRBV7-9
j_call: TRBJ1-1
d_call: TRBD1
clone_size: -
cdr3_nt: TGTGCCAGCAGCTTTTTTAGACAGGGGAAAGAAGCTTTCTTT
cdr3_aa: CASSFFRQGKEAFF

v_call: TRBV12-5
j_call: TRBJ2-2
d_call: TRBD2
clone_size: -
cdr3_nt: TGTGCTAGTGCCCAGTGGCTAGCGGGAACCGGGGAGCTGTTTTTT
cdr3_aa: CASAQWLAGTGELFF

v_call: TRBV25-1
j_call: TRBJ2-4
d_call: -
clone_size: -
cdr3_nt: TGTGCCAGCAGTGAATCAAAGAACTACAAAAACATTCAGTACTTC
cdr3_aa: CASSESKNYKNIQYF

v_call: TRBV9
j_call: TRBJ2-7
d_call: TRBD2
clone_size: -
cdr3_nt: TGTGCCAGCAGCGGGAGTCCTTTACTAGCGGGAGACACCTACGAGCAGTACTTC
cdr3_aa: CASSGSPLLAGDTYEQYF

v_call: TRBV7-2
j_call: TRBJ2-7
d_call: -
clone_size: once
cdr3_nt: TGTGCCAGCAGCGTAGGATGGGCTACCTACGAGCAGTACTTC
cdr3_aa: CASSVGWATYEQYF

v_call: TRBV6-5
j_call: TRBJ1-1
d_call: -
clone_size: -
cdr3_nt: TGTGCCAGCAGTTACCTACCCCGGGGGACTGAAGCTTTCTTT
cdr3_aa: CASSYLPRGTEAFF

v_call: TRBV5-6
j_call: TRBJ2-7
d_call: -
clone_size: -
cdr3_nt: TGTGCCAGCAGCTTGCAATCACACGAGCAGTACTTC
cdr3_aa: CASSLQSHEQYF

v_call: TRBV5-1
j_call: TRBJ2-7
d_call: -
clone_size: -
cdr3_nt: TGCGCCAGCAGCCAAGACCCGTCCTACGAGCAGTACTTC
cdr3_aa: CASSQDPSYEQYF

v_call: TRBV6-1
j_call: TRBJ1-1
d_call: -
clone_size: -
cdr3_nt: TGTGCCAGCAGCGGGGCAGGGTTAGGCCTAAGGGCTTTCTTT
cdr3_aa: CASSGAGLGLRAFF

v_call: TRBV7-2
j_call: TRBJ1-5
d_call: -
clone_size: -
cdr3_nt: TGTGCCAGCAGCTTCGGGGGGCGAATTCAGCCCCAGCATTTT
cdr3_aa: CASSFGGRIQPQHF

v_call: TRBV5-4
j_call: TRBJ2-4
d_call: TRBD1
clone_size: -
cdr3_nt: TGTGCCAGCAGCCGAATCACCGGGACAGGGGGTTCCAAAAACATTCAGTACTTC
cdr3_aa: CASSRITGTGGSKNIQYF

v_call: TRBV11-3
j_call: TRBJ1-3
d_call: -
clone_size: -
cdr3_nt: TGTGCCAGCACCCAGGGAGGATCTGGAAACACCATATATTTT
cdr3_aa: CASTQGGSGNTIYF

v_call: TRBV12-5
j_call: TRBJ1-2
d_call: TRBD1
clone_size: medium-sized
cdr3_nt: TGTGCTGCCGCGTCGCCAACAGGGGGCGCCGGGCTGGGTGGCTACACCTTC
cdr3_aa: CAAASPTGGAGLGGYTF

v_call: TRBV5-6
j_call: TRBJ2-4
d_call: -
clone_size: -
cdr3_nt: TGTGCCAGCAGCTTGACCGGAGCCAAAAACATTCAGTACTTC
cdr3_aa: CASSLTGAKNIQYF

v_call: TRBV6-5
j_call: TRBJ2-5
d_call: -
clone_size: few
cdr3_nt: TGTGCCAGCAGCGGGTGGGGGGGCGTGGGAGAGACCCAGTACTTC
cdr3_aa: CASSGWGGVGETQYF

v_call: TRBV4-1
j_call: TRBJ2-5
d_call: TRBD2
clone_size: -
cdr3_nt: TGCGCCAGCAGCCAAGATCCCCGGACTAGCCCAGAGACCCAGTACTTC
cdr3_aa: CASSQDPRTSPETQYF

v_call: TRBV20-1
j_call: TRBJ2-1
d_call: -
clone_size: -
cdr3_nt: TGCAGTGCTAGAGTAGCGAATGAGCAGTTCTTC
cdr3_aa: CSARVANEQFF

v_call: TRBV18
j_call: TRBJ1-1
d_call: -
clone_size: -
cdr3_nt: TGTGCCAGCTCACCTCGAACCTCTGAAGCTTTCTTT
cdr3_aa: CASSPRTSEAFF

v_call: TRBV4-3
j_call: TRBJ1-2
d_call: -
clone_size: once
cdr3_nt: TGCGCCAGCAGCCAAGATTTGGGGGGATATGGCTACACCTTC
cdr3_aa: CASSQDLGGYGYTF

v_call: TRBV6-1
j_call: TRBJ2-5
d_call: -
clone_size: once
cdr3_nt: TGTGCCAGCAGCCCCACGGGGGAGACCCAGTACTTC
cdr3_aa: CASSPTGETQYF

v_call: TRBV19
j_call: TRBJ1-1
d_call: TRBD1
clone_size: -
cdr3_nt: TGTGCCAGTAGTATAGAACCGGACAGGGGCACTGAAGCTTTCTTT
cdr3_aa: CASSIEPDRGTEAFF

v_call: TRBV28
j_call: TRBJ2-7
d_call: -
clone_size: -
cdr3_nt: TGTGCCAGCAGAAGGATTGACCTCTCCTACGAGCAGTACTTC
cdr3_aa: CASRRIDLSYEQYF

v_call: TRBV21-1
j_call: TRBJ2-3
d_call: -
clone_size: -
cdr3_nt: TGTGCCAGCAGCAAAAGGGCTAGAAGTACCGATACGCAGTATTTT
cdr3_aa: CASSKRARSTDTQYF

v_call: TRBV19
j_call: TRBJ1-3
d_call: TRBD1
clone_size: -
cdr3_nt: TGTGCCAGTATTGCCGGGACAGGGGCTGGAAACACCATATATTTT
cdr3_aa: CASIAGTGAGNTIYF

v_call: TRBV5-1
j_call: TRBJ1-1
d_call: -
clone_size: -
cdr3_nt: TGCGCCAGAATGCTTGACCCTTGGAACACTGAAGCTTTCTTT
cdr3_aa: CARMLDPWNTEAFF

v_call: TRBV29-1
j_call: TRBJ2-7
d_call: -
clone_size: -
cdr3_nt: TGCAGCGCTTCCACGGGGCACTCCTACGAGCAGTACTTC
cdr3_aa: CSASTGHSYEQYF

v_call: TRBV4-3
j_call: TRBJ2-2
d_call: -
clone_size: -
cdr3_nt: TGCGCCAGCAGCCAAGAAGCGGACAGCCCAAACACCGGGGAGCTGTTTTTT
cdr3_aa: CASSQEADSPNTGELFF

v_call: TRBV4-1
j_call: TRBJ2-1
d_call: TRBD2
clone_size: -
cdr3_nt: TGCGCCAGCAGCCAAGGGGGGGTAGCGGGGTACAATGAGCAGTTCTTC
cdr3_aa: CASSQGGVAGYNEQFF

v_call: TRBV10-3
j_call: TRBJ1-5
d_call: TRBD1
clone_size: few
cdr3_nt: TGTGCCATCAGTGACACAGGGGTGAATCAGCCCCAGCATTTT
cdr3_aa: CAISDTGVNQPQHF

v_call: TRBV28
j_call: TRBJ2-1
d_call: -
clone_size: -
cdr3_nt: TGTGCCAGCAGTTTGGGGGGTGGGCGGTACAATGAGCAGTTCTTC
cdr3_aa: CASSLGGGRYNEQFF

v_call: TRBV29-1
j_call: TRBJ2-7
d_call: -
clone_size: -
cdr3_nt: TGCAGCGTTCGCGGGACAGCATACGAGCAGTACTTC
cdr3_aa: CSVRGTAYEQYF

v_call: TRBV7-2
j_call: TRBJ1-1
d_call: -
clone_size: -
cdr3_nt: TGTGCCAGCAGCTTAGTTCGGGAGACTGAAGCTTTCTTT
cdr3_aa: CASSLVRETEAFF

v_call: TRBV7-3
j_call: TRBJ2-1
d_call: TRBD2
clone_size: -
cdr3_nt: TGTGCCAGCAGCTTAGGGGGAGGGTACAATGAGCAGTTCTTC
cdr3_aa: CASSLGGGYNEQFF

v_call: TRBV6-5
j_call: TRBJ2-2
d_call: -
clone_size: once
cdr3_nt: TGTGCCAGCAGTCGCCGGGTCCTCGGCGGGGAGCTGTTTTTT
cdr3_aa: CASSRRVLGGELFF

v_call: TRBV18
j_call: TRBJ1-2
d_call: TRBD1
clone_size: few
cdr3_nt: TGTGCCAGCTCACCAAGGGGACAGGGGACGATTTTTGACTATGGCTACACCTTC
cdr3_aa: CASSPRGQGTIFDYGYTF

v_call: TRBV6-5
j_call: TRBJ2-2
d_call: -
clone_size: -
cdr3_nt: TGTGCCAGCAGTTACGACCCCCGAGGGGAGCTGTTTTTT
cdr3_aa: CASSYDPRGELFF

v_call: TRBV6-6
j_call: TRBJ1-4
d_call: -
clone_size: -
cdr3_nt: TGTGCCAGCAGTTACGAGACAGCAACTAATGAAAAACTGTTTTTT
cdr3_aa: CASSYETATNEKLFF

v_call: TRBV19
j_call: TRBJ2-2
d_call: -
clone_size: -
cdr3_nt: TGTGCCAGTAGTAGCGATACCGGGGAGCTGTTTTTT
cdr3_aa: CASSSDTGELFF

v_call: TRBV6-1
j_call: TRBJ1-1
d_call: -
clone_size: -
cdr3_nt: TGTGCCAGTAGAGTCCGGACTCTTGAAGCTTTCTTT
cdr3_aa: CASRVRTLEAFF

v_call: TRBV19
j_call: TRBJ2-3
d_call: -
clone_size: few
cdr3_nt: TGTGCCAGTAGTATAGGTCGCCTGTCTGGCACAGATACGCAGTATTTT
cdr3_aa: CASSIGRLSGTDTQYF

v_call: TRBV7-2
j_call: TRBJ2-3
d_call: -
clone_size: -
cdr3_nt: TGTGCCAGCAGCTTAGGCCTAGCGCGCAGCACAGATACGCAGTATTTT
cdr3_aa: CASSLGLARSTDTQYF

v_call: TRBV6-1
j_call: TRBJ1-2
d_call: -
clone_size: few
cdr3_nt: TGTGCCAGCAGCCCCCAGGGAGGTGGCTACACCTTC
cdr3_aa: CASSPQGGGYTF

v_call: TRBV7-2
j_call: TRBJ1-2
d_call: TRBD1
clone_size: once
cdr3_nt: TGTGCCAGCAGCCACCGGGACAGCCGTCTAAATGGCTACACCTTC
cdr3_aa: CASSHRDSRLNGYTF

v_call: TRBV27
j_call: TRBJ2-3
d_call: TRBD2
clone_size: -
cdr3_nt: TGTGCCAGCAGTCCCCGACTAGCCGTATTGACAGATACGCAGTATTTT
cdr3_aa: CASSPRLAVLTDTQYF

v_call: TRBV4-3
j_call: TRBJ1-4
d_call: -
clone_size: -
cdr3_nt: TGCGCCAGCAGCCAACAGTACAGGGCCAATGAAAAACTGTTTTTT
cdr3_aa: CASSQQYRANEKLFF

v_call: TRBV6-6
j_call: TRBJ1-2
d_call: TRBD1
clone_size: -
cdr3_nt: TGTGCCAGCAGGCTGGGACAGGGGGTCGGCTATGGCTACACCTTC
cdr3_aa: CASRLGQGVGYGYTF

v_call: TRBV5-1
j_call: TRBJ1-2
d_call: -
clone_size: -
cdr3_nt: TGCGCCAGCAGCTGGGGCTCGGGTCAGCCTAGCTATGGCTACACCTTC
cdr3_aa: CASSWGSGQPSYGYTF

v_call: TRBV5-1
j_call: TRBJ2-7
d_call: TRBD1
clone_size: -
cdr3_nt: TGCGCCAGCAGCTATACAGGGGGCAGCGACGAGCAGTACTTC
cdr3_aa: CASSYTGGSDEQYF

v_call: TRBV4-3
j_call: TRBJ2-3
d_call: TRBD2
clone_size: -
cdr3_nt: TGCGCCAGCAGCCAAGAAGGACTAGCGGGAACGAGCACAGATACGCAGTATTTT
cdr3_aa: CASSQEGLAGTSTDTQYF

v_call: TRBV7-2
j_call: TRBJ1-1
d_call: -
clone_size: -
cdr3_nt: TGTGCCAGCAGCTCTCACCCGAACACTGAAGCTTTCTTT
cdr3_aa: CASSSHPNTEAFF

v_call: TRBV18
j_call: TRBJ2-6
d_call: -
clone_size: once
cdr3_nt: TGTGCCAGCTCGTCTTACTCTGGGGCCAACGTCCTGACTTTC
cdr3_aa: CASSSYSGANVLTF

v_call: TRBV30
j_call: TRBJ1-5
d_call: -
clone_size: -
cdr3_nt: TGTGCCTGGAGTGTGAAAGGGGCGGGAAGCAATCAGCCCCAGCATTTT
cdr3_aa: CAWSVKGAGSNQPQHF

v_call: TRBV6-4
j_call: TRBJ1-2
d_call: TRBD1
clone_size: -
cdr3_nt: TGTGCCAGCAGTGACTCGAAGCCCTTGGGCAGGGGGTATGGCTACACCTTC
cdr3_aa: CASSDSKPLGRGYGYTF

v_call: TRBV28
j_call: TRBJ2-3
d_call: TRBD2
clone_size: few
cdr3_nt: TGTGCCAGCAGGATGAGACTAGCAGGTGCAGATACGCAGTATTTT
cdr3_aa: CASRMRLAGADTQYF

v_call: TRBV27
j_call: TRBJ1-5
d_call: -
clone_size: few
cdr3_nt: TGTGCCAGCAGTCCGCCGGGCCCCAATCAGCCCCAGCATTTT
cdr3_aa: CASSPPGPNQPQHF

v_call: TRBV29-1
j_call: TRBJ1-1
d_call: -
clone_size: -
cdr3_nt: TGCAGCGTTTCCCTTCGGGGGGACACTGAAGCTTTCTTT
cdr3_aa: CSVSLRGDTEAFF

v_call: TRBV15
j_call: TRBJ2-7
d_call: TRBD1
clone_size: -
cdr3_nt: TGTGCCACCAGCAGAGGGGGGACAGGATTGATAGCGTACGAGCAGTACTTC
cdr3_aa: CATSRGGTGLIAYEQYF